The 18 T cell receptor beta chains reported below all come from one sample, sequenced in a study of blood T cell repertoires in COVID-19. The data were produced by immunoSEQ multiplex PCR, yet TCRdb's version contains in-frame clones alone and is incomplete. This table holds approximately 300,000 clones, roughly 90% found once. The sequencing input was peripheral blood. The receptors come from a woman aged 25 to 39 with COVID-19, enrolled during active disease.

The chain uses TRBV18 and TRBJ1-5, with D perhaps TRBD1 (6 bases). This CDR3 comprises 13 residues. Trimming took 6 bases from V and 7 from J, leaving 13 bases between them. CDR1 and CDR2 (germline): KGHSH, LQKENI. CDR3 DNA: TGTGCCAGCTCCCAAGGGGGGGAGCAGCCCCAGCATTTT. The encoded protein is CASSQGGEQPQHF. Using reference TRBV18 and TRBJ1-5 for the parts outside the CDR3, the full variable domain is NAGVMQNPRHLVRRRGQEARLRCSPMKGHSHVYWYRQLPEEGLKFMVYLQKENIIDESGMPKERFSAEFPKEGPSILRIQQVVRGDSAAYFCASSQGGEQPQHFGDGTRLSIL.

The chain uses TRBV5-6 and TRBJ2-7, with a possible D match to TRBD1 (5 bases). Germline CDR1 is SGHDT and CDR2 is YYEEEE. The ends were cut back, 1 base at V and 5 bases at J, with 7 bases in the middle. This CDR3 has 12 amino acids. The CDR3 spells CASSLTGDEQYF. DNA for the CDR3: TGTGCCAGCAGCTTGACAGGTGACGAGCAGTACTTC. The full variable domain, rest sourced from reference TRBV5-6 and TRBJ2-7, is DAGVTQSPTHLIKTRGQQVTLRCSPKSGHDTVSWYQQALGQGPQFIFQYYEEEERQRGNFPDRFSGHQFPNYSSELNVNALLLGDSALYLCASSLTGDEQYFGPGTRLTVT.

The chain has TRBV5-6 and TRBJ2-5; the match to TRBD1 covers 9 bases. CDR3 length: 14 residues. Germline loops: CDR1 SGHDT, CDR2 YYEEEE. After removal of 2 bases from V and 4 bases from J, the junction contained 3 bases not matched to a gene. CDR3 sequence (DNA): TGTGCCAGCAGCTTACCGGGACAGGGAGAGACCCAGTACTTC. Protein sequence: CASSLPGQGETQYF.

The V and J genes are TRBV11-1 and TRBJ2-3; 10 bases are shared with TRBD2. Trimming took 6 bases from V and 7 from J; bases not matched to a gene: 7. This CDR3 spans 14 amino acids. Germline CDR1 SGHAT, CDR2 FQDESV (reference sequence). The CDR3 region has the DNA TGTGCCAGCAGTACCCTAGCGGGAGTACATACGCAGTATTTT. It is translated as CASSTLAGVHTQYF.

In regard to this clone: One junction end disagrees with the germline gene, perhaps due to a read error. This rearrangement joins TRBV29-1 to TRBJ2-7, with D perhaps TRBD2 (5 bases). The germline gives CDR1 SQVTM, CDR2 ANQGSEA. The CDR3 contains 12 residues. The CDR3 DNA follows: TGCAGCGTTGAAGGTAGCGAGGTCGAGCGGTACTTC. Translating it yields CSVEGSEVERYF.

The gene calls are TRBV5-1 and TRBJ2-5; TRBD1 aligns across 10 bases. The germline V gene has CDR1 SGHRS and CDR2 YFSETQ. The CDR3 has 17 residues. With V trimmed by 3 bases and J by 1 base, 9 bases remained unmatched. The CDR3 bases are TGCGCCAGCAGCTGGACCGGGACAGGGGACCTCCAAGAGACCCAGTACTTC. Translating it yields CASSWTGTGDLQETQYF.

The chain has TRBV6-2 or TRBV6-3 and TRBJ2-1, with D perhaps matching TRBD2 (5 bases). Germline assignment: CDR1 MNHEY and CDR2 SVGEGT. V was cut by 5 bases and J by 7 bases, with 6 bases left in between. The CDR3 contains 11 residues. The CDR3 DNA is TGTGCCAGCAGTAGAGGGAATGAGCAGTTCTTC. Its protein is CASSRGNEQFF.

The V call is TRBV6-5, the J call TRBJ2-2; 7 positions match TRBD2. Germline assignment: CDR1 MNHEY and CDR2 SVGAGI. With 5 bases clipped from V and 6 bases from J, the junction kept 9 bases outside the gene matches. The CDR3 contains 15 residues. In nucleotides, the CDR3 is TGTGCCAGCAGTCTGTTCGGGGGAGGGCCCGGGGAGCTGTTTTTT. It translates to CASSLFGGGPGELFF.

V usage is TRBV28 and J usage is TRBJ1-1, with D maybe TRBD1 (5 bases). This CDR3 is 15 amino acids long. Germline CDR1 and CDR2: MDHEN and SYDVKM. Trimming removed 1 base from V and 5 bases from J, with 14 bases in between. The CDR3 protein is CASSLFPREGTEAFF. In nucleotides, the CDR3 is TGTGCCAGCAGTTTATTTCCCAGGGAGGGAACTGAAGCTTTCTTT.

The J gene is TRBJ1-4, the V gene TRBV5-1, with TRBD1 identical over 9 bases. The CDR3 contains 15 residues. V trimming: 4 bases; J trimming: 8 bases; junction bases outside the gene matches: 9. Looked up from germline, CDR1 is SGHRS and CDR2 is YFSETQ. CDR3 amino acids: CASSGGQGFNEKLFF. The CDR3 DNA is TGCGCCAGCAGCGGCGGACAGGGGTTCAACGAAAAACTGTTTTTT.

This clone was counted between two and nine times. This rearrangement joins TRBV30 to TRBJ1-3; 8 bases agree with TRBD1. From germline, CDR1 is GTSNPN and CDR2 SVGIG (reference sequence). V trimming: 8 bases; J trimming: 0 bases; junction bases outside the gene matches: 12. The CDR3 is 16 residues long. This CDR3 reads CARDKGQASSGNTIYF. CDR3 bases: TGTGCCCGGGATAAGGGACAGGCGAGCTCTGGAAACACCATATATTTT. The variable domain in full, with the rest retrieved from reference TRBV30 and TRBJ1-3, is SQTIHQWPATLVQPVGSPLSLECTVEGTSNPNLYWYRQAAGRGLQLLFYSVGIGQISSEVPQNLSASRPQDRQFILSSKKLLLSDSGFYLCARDKGQASSGNTIYFGEGSWLTVV.

The V gene is TRBV2, the J gene TRBJ2-7; 10 bases are shared with TRBD1. The J segment lost 0 bases and the V segment lost 5 bases, leaving 4 bases of the junction unmatched. Germline V gene data show CDR1 as SNHLY and CDR2 as FYNNEI. CDR3 size: 15 residues. CDR3 sequence reads: CASSFRDRGSYEQYF. In DNA, the CDR3 is TGTGCCAGCAGTTTCCGGGACAGGGGCTCCTACGAGCAGTACTTC.

The chain has TRBV27 and TRBJ1-2; D possibly corresponds to TRBD1 (6 bases). This CDR3 has 14 residues. Trimming pared 3 bases from V and 7 bases from J, leaving 15 bases between. Germline-derived CDR1 and CDR2 are MNHEY and SMNVEV (reference sequence). This CDR3 is CASSFGKGVGGYTF. The CDR3 DNA follows: TGTGCCAGCAGTTTCGGAAAGGGGGTCGGTGGCTACACCTTC.

The chain combines TRBV30 with TRBJ1-2; tentative D call: TRBD1 (6 bases). CDR1 is GTSNPN, CDR2 SVGIG, per germline (reference sequence). The V end was cut by 1 base, the J end by 0 bases, with 12 bases between. The CDR3 runs to 15 residues. Here the CDR3 reads CAWSDGTPTNYGYTF. In DNA form, the CDR3 reads TGTGCCTGGAGTGATGGGACACCTACTAACTATGGCTACACCTTC.

V and J are TRBV29-1 and TRBJ2-7; TRBD2 might be the D (6 bases). The CDR3 runs 13 residues. Trimming cost V 5 bases and J 3 bases, with 14 bases left between them. The germline V gene has CDR1 SQVTM and CDR2 ANQGSEA. The chain's CDR3 is CSVTGTPSYEQYF. CDR3 DNA sequence: TGCAGCGTTACCGGGACTCCAAGCTACGAGCAGTACTTC.

The V call is TRBV7-9, the J call TRBJ1-5, with 9 nucleotides matching TRBD1. The CDR3 covers 14 residues. Trimming at V came to 5 bases and at J to 2 bases, leaving 1 base not matched to a gene. CDR1 and CDR2 from the germline V gene are SEHNR and FQNEAQ (reference sequence). Here the CDR3 DNA reads TGTGCCAGCAGCCGGACAGGGGGCAATCAGCCCCAGCATTTT. This sequence encodes CASSRTGGNQPQHF.

The rearrangement joins TRBV7-6 to TRBJ2-4; D unclear. The CDR3 consists of 13 residues. Per germline, CDR1 SGHVS and CDR2 FNYEAQ. V was trimmed by 3 bases and J by 6 bases, leaving 9 bases between them. The CDR3 region has the DNA TGTGCCAGCAGCTTCGACCCGGGAAACATTCAGTACTTC. Amino acids: CASSFDPGNIQYF.

This clone has just a few counts. This chain connects TRBV27 to TRBJ1-2, with D possibly matching TRBD1 (5 bases). CDR3 length equals 14 residues. The germline V and J ends were trimmed by 8 bases and 2 bases, with 15 bases remaining between them. Germline CDR1 and CDR2: MNHEY and SMNVEV (reference sequence). This CDR3 is CASRGWGGNYGYTF. In DNA, the CDR3 is TGTGCCAGCCGTGGATGGGGGGGGAACTATGGCTACACCTTC.